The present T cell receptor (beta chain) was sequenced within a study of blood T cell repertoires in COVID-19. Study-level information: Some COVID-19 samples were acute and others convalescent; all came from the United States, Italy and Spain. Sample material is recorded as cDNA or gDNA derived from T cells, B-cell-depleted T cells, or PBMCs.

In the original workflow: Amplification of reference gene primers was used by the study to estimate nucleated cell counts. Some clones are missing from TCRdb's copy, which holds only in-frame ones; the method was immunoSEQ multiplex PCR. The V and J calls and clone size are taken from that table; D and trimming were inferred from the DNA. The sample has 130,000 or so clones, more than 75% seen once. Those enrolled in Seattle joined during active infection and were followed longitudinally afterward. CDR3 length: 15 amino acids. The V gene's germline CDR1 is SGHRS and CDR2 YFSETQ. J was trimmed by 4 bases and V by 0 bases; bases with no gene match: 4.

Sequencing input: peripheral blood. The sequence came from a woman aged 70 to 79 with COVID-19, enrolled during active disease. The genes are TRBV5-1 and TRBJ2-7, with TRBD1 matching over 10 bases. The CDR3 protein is CASSLGQGAYYEQYF. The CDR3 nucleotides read TGCGCCAGCAGCTTGGGACAGGGGGCGTATTACGAGCAGTACTTC.